The 25 T cell receptor beta chains in this list originate from one sample, sequenced in a study of PD-L1 blockade in urothelial cancer. Data came from immunoSEQ multiplex PCR; TCRdb stores just in-frame clones and leaves some out. The sample shows under 40,000 clones, 75% to 85% of them seen only once. Material: PBMCs, obtained around atezolizumab (anti-PD-L1) treatment. The receptors were gathered from a man aged 55 to 70 with urothelial cancer.

V is TRBV28 and J is TRBJ2-7; 7 nucleotides match TRBD1. Per germline, CDR1 MDHEN and CDR2 SYDVKM. This CDR3 comprises 15 residues. Trimming cost V 2 bases and J 2 bases; bases outside gene matches: 6. The CDR3 spells CASSLAQGNTYEQYF. The CDR3 DNA follows: TGTGCCAGCAGTTTAGCACAGGGGAACACCTACGAGCAGTACTTC.

This chain links TRBV10-3 with TRBJ1-2, with TRBD1 as a possible D gene (6 bases). V was shortened by 6 bases and J by 4 bases, with 15 bases between the two germline ends. The CDR3 covers 14 residues. CDR1 and CDR2 from the germline V gene are ENHRY and SYGVKD. The CDR3, as DNA: TGTGCCATCAGGGATCAGGGGAATCTCTATGGCTACACCTTC. Translated, it gives CAIRDQGNLYGYTF.

The chain combines TRBV6-5 with TRBJ1-1; D gene ambiguous. Per germline, CDR1 MNHEY and CDR2 SVGAGI. The germline V and J ends were trimmed by 6 bases and 1 base, with 6 bases remaining between them. The CDR3 has 12 residues. CDR3 in DNA: TGTGCCAGCAGCAGGAAGAACACTGAAGCTTTCTTT. Translated: CASSRKNTEAFF.

V usage is TRBV7-2 and J usage is TRBJ1-2, with TRBD1 identical over 8 bases. Trimming removed 5 bases from V and 4 bases from J; junction bases left unmatched: 9. Germline loops: CDR1 SGHTA, CDR2 FQGNSA. The CDR3 extends over 15 amino acids. DNA of the CDR3: TGTGCCAGCAGCGAGCTCCAGGGGGCGGGCTATGGCTACACCTTC. Protein product: CASSELQGAGYGYTF.

The rearrangement uses TRBV15 and TRBJ2-1; 7 bases line up with TRBD1. The germline V gene has CDR1 LNHNV and CDR2 YYDKDF (reference sequence). Losses at the gene ends were 3 bases for V and 5 bases for J; bases not matched to a gene: 4. The CDR3 is 14 residues long. CDR3 protein: CATSRTGLDNEQFF. DNA for the CDR3: TGTGCCACCAGCAGGACAGGGTTGGACAATGAGCAGTTCTTC.

The chain joins TRBV29-1 to TRBJ1-1, with D possibly matching TRBD1 (6 bases). Looked up from germline, CDR1 is SQVTM and CDR2 is ANQGSEA. Trimming left V 4 bases short and J 5 bases short, with 11 bases between. CDR3 length: 12 amino acids. CDR3 in DNA: TGCAGCGTTGGCGAAGGGGGTACTGAAGCTTTCTTT. This encodes CSVGEGGTEAFF. The full variable domain, with the rest looked up from reference TRBV29-1 and TRBJ1-1, is SAVISQKPSRDICQRGTSLTIQCQVDSQVTMMFWYRQQPGQSLTLIATANQGSEATYESGFVIDKFPISRPNLTFSTLTVSNMSPEDSSIYLCSVGEGGTEAFFGQGTRLTVV.

The chain recombines TRBV30 with TRBJ1-5, with D perhaps matching TRBD1 (5 bases). This CDR3 spans 13 amino acids. CDR1 and CDR2 (germline): GTSNPN, SVGIG (reference sequence). The germline V and J ends were trimmed by 4 bases and 4 bases, with 11 bases remaining between them. CDR3 in amino acids: CAWKGQPNQPQHF. The DNA for the CDR3 is TGTGCCTGGAAAGGACAACCTAATCAGCCCCAGCATTTT.

The chain links TRBV4-1 to TRBJ1-5, with D perhaps matching TRBD1 (5 bases). CDR1 and CDR2 (germline): MGHRA, YSYEKL. The CDR3 consists of 14 residues. Trimming stripped 2 bases from V and 0 bases from J, with 5 bases between. The CDR3 region has the DNA TGCGCCAGCAGCCAACAGGGTAGCAATCAGCCCCAGCATTTT. Its protein product is CASSQQGSNQPQHF.

The rearrangement links TRBV11-1 to TRBJ2-3; 10 nucleotides agree with TRBD1. The J segment lost 0 bases and the V segment lost 1 base, leaving 1 base of the junction unmatched. CDR1 is SGHAT and CDR2 is FQDESV in the germline V gene (reference sequence). The CDR3 runs to 16 residues. The CDR3 spells CASSLGGQGSTDTQYF. For the CDR3, the DNA is TGTGCCAGCAGCTTAGGGGGACAGGGGAGCACAGATACGCAGTATTTT. Full variable domain (outside the CDR3, taken from reference TRBV11-1 and TRBJ2-3): EAEVAQSPRYKITEKSQAVAFWCDPISGHATLYWYRQILGQGPELLVQFQDESVVDDSQLPKDRFSAERLKGVDSTLKIQPAELGDSAMYLCASSLGGQGSTDTQYFGPGTRLTVL.

The CDR3 DNA is TGTGCCAGCAGCTTGCGTCAGGGTGGCGCTGGAAACACCATATATTTT. It is translated as CASSLRQGGAGNTIYF. This chain links TRBV5-4 with TRBJ1-3; possibly TRBD1 for D (5 bases). This CDR3 has 16 residues. Germline V lookup: CDR1 SGHNT, CDR2 YYREEE (reference sequence). Between the trimmed V and J ends, which lost 1 base and 2 bases, there was a span of 13 bases.

The gene calls are TRBV27 and TRBJ2-7; possible D gene TRBD1, 6 bases. Germline CDR1 is MNHEY and CDR2 is SMNVEV (reference sequence). The CDR3 covers 11 residues. Trimming shortened V by 5 bases and J by 8 bases, and 10 bases separated the two germline ends. In DNA, the CDR3 is TGTGCCAGCAGTATCGGACAGAAGCAGTACTTC. Amino acids: CASSIGQKQYF.

The V and J genes are TRBV6-5 and TRBJ1-5; TRBD1 agrees at 8 bases. The J segment lost 5 bases and the V segment lost 6 bases, leaving 6 bases of the junction unmatched. This CDR3 contains 14 residues. Germline V gives CDR1 MNHEY, CDR2 SVGAGI. This CDR3 is CASSRTGIHQPQHF. For the CDR3, the DNA is TGTGCCAGCAGCCGGACAGGGATTCATCAGCCCCAGCATTTT.

The chain couples TRBV18 to TRBJ1-2, with a possible D match to TRBD1 (6 bases). The germline CDR1 and CDR2 sequences are KGHSH and LQKENI. V lost 5 bases and J lost 3, with 10 bases in between. The CDR3 has 13 amino acids. The CDR3 is CASSKDSYYGYTF. The CDR3 DNA reads TGTGCCAGCTCAAAGGACAGTTACTATGGCTACACCTTC.

V usage is TRBV11-3 and J usage is TRBJ2-1; TRBD2 matches 7 bases. The CDR3 consists of 17 residues. The germline CDR1 and CDR2 sequences are SGHNT and YENEEA. Trimming cost V 5 bases and J 0 bases; bases outside gene matches: 10. This CDR3 reads CASSPGRGYSSYNEQFF. As DNA, the CDR3 is TGTGCCAGCAGCCCCGGGCGGGGGTACAGCTCCTACAATGAGCAGTTCTTC.

The chain combines TRBV6-1 with TRBJ1-4; 8 nucleotides agree with TRBD1. V gave up 6 bases and J gave up 8 bases; unmatched junction bases: 8. There are 14 residues in the CDR3. CDR1 and CDR2 from the germline V gene are MNHNS and SASEGT. The CDR3 DNA sequence: TGTGCCAGCAGGCCGGGACAGGCAGTGGAAAAACTGTTTTTT. Encoded protein: CASRPGQAVEKLFF.

The J gene is TRBJ1-4, the V gene TRBV4-3; weak D call: TRBD1 (5 bases). Germline V lookup: CDR1 LGHNA, CDR2 YSLEER. The V gene lost 3 bases and the J gene lost 7 bases, with 12 bases spanning the gap. The CDR3 is 14 residues long. This CDR3 reads CASSHGQVGEKLFF. The CDR3 coding sequence is TGCGCCAGCAGCCACGGACAAGTGGGTGAAAAACTGTTTTTT.

The rearrangement uses TRBV13 and TRBJ1-1, with no clear D. The germline gives CDR1 PRHDT, CDR2 FYEKMQ (reference sequence). The CDR3 is 17 amino acids. The V end lost 0 bases, the J end lost 0 bases, and 14 bases lay between the germline ends. The CDR3 spells CASSLGGEVRVNTEAFF. CDR3 nucleotide sequence: TGTGCCAGCAGCTTAGGGGGAGAGGTACGGGTGAACACTGAAGCTTTCTTT. The full variable domain, in which reference TRBV13 and TRBJ1-1 provide the parts outside the CDR3, is AAGVIQSPRHLIKEKRETATLKCYPIPRHDTVYWYQQGPGQDPQFLISFYEKMQSDKGSIPDRFSAQQFSDYHSELNMSSLELGDSALYFCASSLGGEVRVNTEAFFGQGTRLTVV.

The rearrangement joins TRBV6-6 to TRBJ2-3, with 13 bases lining up with TRBD2. Unmatched junction bases numbered 3, after V lost 4 bases and J lost 5 bases. Per the germline V gene, CDR1 is MNHNY and CDR2 is SVGAGI (reference sequence). The CDR3 sequence is 15 residues long. The CDR3 sequence is CASSFRTSGRDTQYF. DNA for the CDR3: TGTGCCAGCAGTTTCCGGACTAGCGGGAGAGATACGCAGTATTTT.

V and J are TRBV5-4 and TRBJ2-7, with TRBD2 identical over 9 bases. J was trimmed by 7 bases and V by 0 bases; bases with no gene match: 14. The CDR3 contains 17 residues. Germline V lookup: CDR1 SGHNT, CDR2 YYREEE (reference sequence). CDR3 DNA sequence: TGTGCCAGCAGCTTGGCCGGGCGCGGGGGGGCCTCACGGGAGCAGTACTTC. Protein: CASSLAGRGGASREQYF.

The rearrangement uses TRBV7-8 and TRBJ1-1; D unclear. CDR3 length: 14 amino acids. Trimming cost V 5 bases and J 7 bases, with 17 bases left between them. Germline CDR1 reads SGHVS; CDR2 reads FQNEAQ. Here the CDR3 reads CASSPPTVSGEAFF. CDR3 bases: TGTGCCAGCAGCCCGCCGACTGTCTCCGGTGAAGCTTTCTTT.

CDR3 in amino acids: CAWSGGPGVSYNSPLHF. The CDR3, as DNA: TGTGCCTGGAGTGGAGGGCCCGGGGTATCCTATAATTCACCCCTCCACTTT. This sequence joins TRBV30 and TRBJ1-6; the D is unclear. CDR3 size: 17 residues. Trimming pared 1 base from V and 1 base from J, leaving 14 bases between. Germline loops: CDR1 GTSNPN, CDR2 SVGIG (reference sequence).

The gene calls are TRBV19 and TRBJ1-1; TRBD1 aligns across 8 bases. The V gene end was trimmed by 4 bases and the J gene end by 6 bases; junction bases not matched to a gene: 7. Germline assignment: CDR1 LNHDA and CDR2 SQIVND (reference sequence). This CDR3 has 14 residues. CDR3 sequence reads: CASSKTGAGPEAFF. The DNA of the CDR3 is TGTGCCAGTAGTAAGACAGGGGCGGGACCTGAAGCTTTCTTT.

The rearrangement links TRBV11-2 to TRBJ2-5, with D unresolved. The CDR3 loop spans 13 amino acids. V was cut by 5 bases and J by 0 bases, with 7 bases left in between. Germline CDR1 and CDR2: SGHAT and FQNNGV. The CDR3 region has the DNA TGTGCCAGCAGCCCTTTGTACCAAGAGACCCAGTACTTC. Encoded protein: CASSPLYQETQYF.

The chain is built from TRBV30 and TRBJ1-4; D may be TRBD1 (6 bases). V was shortened by 0 bases and J by 7 bases, with 21 bases between the two germline ends. The CDR3 runs to 17 residues. Per germline, CDR1 GTSNPN and CDR2 SVGIG (reference sequence). Written as DNA, the CDR3 is TGTGCCTGGAGTGTAGAGGGAGCGATTACAGGGAGTGAAAAACTGTTTTTT. It translates to CAWSVEGAITGSEKLFF.

The chain carries TRBV6-1 and TRBJ2-2; D ambiguous. Trimming shortened V by 6 bases and J by 1 base, and 9 bases separated the two germline ends. Germline CDR1 MNHNS, CDR2 SASEGT. The CDR3 covers 14 residues. The CDR3 sequence: CASRETLNTGELFF. As DNA, the CDR3 is TGTGCCAGCAGAGAAACTTTGAACACCGGGGAGCTGTTTTTT.